The T cell receptor (beta chain) under discussion was sequenced for a study of cytotoxic CD8 clonotypes in ibrutinib-treated CLL. Study-level results: Public clonotypes were rare and shrank or held steady on treatment.

This clone was recorded only once. The antigen is not known. Profiling relied on immunoSEQ multiplex PCR, and the TCRdb table lists in-frame clones only, not all of them. The table shows nearly 100,000 clones, with 78% occurring only once. Germline V gene lookup returns CDR1 MNHNS and CDR2 SASEGT. There are 14 residues in the CDR3. With V trimmed by 8 bases and J by 11 bases, 12 bases remained unmatched. Extraction of roughly 2 micrograms of genomic DNA from cryopreserved PBMCs supplied material for TCR beta libraries. The sample in question was PBMCs, obtained after 12 months of ibrutinib treatment. The clonotype originates from a human donor with chronic lymphocytic leukemia. The genes are TRBV6-1 and TRBJ1-5; TRBD1 agrees at 10 bases. The DNA of the CDR3 is TGTGCCAGCGCCCCCGGGACAGGGGCTTACTCCCAGCATTTT. This codes for CASAPGTGAYSQHF.